Included here is one T cell receptor beta chain sequence, with context. One end of the junction varies from germline; a read error may be responsible. Per germline, CDR1 MNHNS and CDR2 SASEGT. The CDR3 extends over 11 amino acids. This specimen belongs to a study of blood T cell repertoires in COVID-19. Study as a whole: From the United States, Italy and Spain came samples of acute and convalescent COVID-19.

Libraries were prepared by immunoSEQ multiplex PCR; TCRdb keeps only in-frame clonotypes and omits some of them. The profile shows 150,000 or so clones, around 80% of them singletons. The receptor comes from a woman aged 70 to 79 with acute or convalescent COVID-19. This chain uses TRBV6-1 with TRBJ1-2; D is perhaps TRBD1 (6 bases). The sequenced material came from peripheral blood. CDR3 sequence reads: CASSDLGQRAF. CDR3 DNA: TGTGCCAGCAGTGATTTGGGACAAAGAGCCTTC.